The sequence of this T cell receptor (beta chain) was determined in a study of blood T cell repertoires in COVID-19. Whole-study context: T cells, B-cell-depleted T cells, or PBMCs supplied cDNA or gDNA.

The V gene lost 3 bases and the J gene lost 6 bases, with 13 bases spanning the gap. Per germline, CDR1 SGHDT and CDR2 YYEEEE. The CDR3 sequence is 14 residues long. Libraries were prepared by immunoSEQ multiplex PCR; TCRdb keeps only in-frame clonotypes and omits some of them. Of around 160,000 clones listed, about 82% were seen once; the top ten hold around 3.1%. The rearrangement links TRBV5-6 to TRBJ2-1; D perhaps matches TRBD1 (6 bases). The sequencing sample was made of peripheral blood. The sequence was collected from a woman in her thirties or forties with active or convalescent COVID-19. The CDR3 sequence: CASSSQGIGNEQFF. The CDR3 coding sequence is TGTGCCAGCAGCTCACAGGGAATAGGCAATGAGCAGTTCTTC.